The 3 T cell receptor beta chains presented below share a single source sample, sequenced in a study of blood T cell repertoires in COVID-19. Data came from immunoSEQ multiplex PCR; TCRdb stores just in-frame clones and leaves some out. The sample yields roughly 220,000 clones, approximately 90% seen once. Sequencing was done on a sample of peripheral blood. The receptors come from a woman in her 50s with COVID-19, enrolled during active disease.

The V call is TRBV7-3, the J call TRBJ2-7; D remains ambiguous. Germline V CDR1 and CDR2: SGHTA, FQGTGA. The V gene lost 4 bases and the J gene lost 3 bases, with 10 bases spanning the gap. CDR3 length: 13 residues. The chain's CDR3 is CASSSGWNYEQYF. As DNA, the CDR3 is TGTGCCAGCAGCTCAGGATGGAACTACGAGCAGTACTTC.

The J gene is TRBJ1-2, the V gene TRBV19; the D is unclear. Germline CDR1 and CDR2: LNHDA and SQIVND (reference sequence). CDR3 length: 12 amino acids. V dropped 8 bases and J dropped 0 bases, with 7 bases sitting between them. The CDR3 region has the DNA TGTGCCAGTTCCCTTTCTAACTATGGCTACACCTTC. This gives the protein CASSLSNYGYTF.

This sequence joins TRBV3-1 (or the pseudogene TRBV3-2) and TRBJ2-3; 12 bases map to TRBD1. V lost 3 bases, J lost 0 bases, and 4 bases stayed unmatched. CDR1 is LGHDT, CDR2 YNNKEL, per germline (reference sequence). The CDR3 is 17 amino acids. This chain's CDR3 is CASSHWDRGPSTDTQYF. As DNA, the CDR3 is TGTGCCAGCAGCCATTGGGACAGGGGGCCGAGCACAGATACGCAGTATTTT.